The rows below give T cell receptor beta chains drawn from one sample of a study of cytomegalovirus exposure and HLA in healthy donors. The table came from immunoSEQ multiplex PCR; TCRdb's copy has only in-frame clones and leaves some out. Among more than 85,000 clones listed, 55% to 75% were seen once. The sequenced material came from PBMCs. The receptors were gathered from a woman aged 70-85 years in good health and CMV-seropositive. The CDR3 runs from the conserved cysteine through the conserved F or W. The order of the fields is D gene, J gene, clone size, V gene, CDR3 protein, CDR3 DNA. The D gene is left open where the match is weak. Expanded clones get a size class; other rows say once, few or many, or leave the size out.

>.|TRBJ1-1|.|TRBV6-4
CASKEGESTEAFF
TGTGCCAGCAAAGAAGGGGAATCCACTGAAGCTTTCTTT
>TRBD1|TRBJ1-2|.|TRBV6-5
CASRGTGGDYGYTF
TGTGCCAGCAGGGGGACAGGGGGGGACTATGGCTACACCTTC
>.|TRBJ2-5|.|TRBV14
CASSQVLRGAGETQYF
TGTGCCAGCAGCCAAGTACTACGGGGGGCAGGGGAGACCCAGTACTTC
>TRBD1|TRBJ2-5|.|TRBV5-1
CASSRLGTVQETQYF
TGCGCCAGCAGCCGCCTTGGGACAGTGCAAGAGACCCAGTACTTC
>.|TRBJ1-5|.|TRBV11-2
CASSLDPGVQPQHF
TGTGCCAGCAGCTTAGATCCAGGGGTTCAGCCCCAGCATTTT
>.|TRBJ2-2|.|TRBV7-3
CASSRGAGTGELFF
TGTGCCAGCAGCCGGGGGGCCGGGACCGGGGAGCTGTTTTTT
>.|TRBJ1-4|.|TRBV10-3
CAISGGVATNEKLFF
TGTGCCATCAGTGGTGGAGTTGCAACTAATGAAAAACTGTTTTTT
>.|TRBJ1-1|few|TRBV30
CAWSPTGRDTEAFF
TGTGCCTGGAGTCCGACAGGAAGGGACACTGAAGCTTTCTTT
>.|TRBJ1-4|.|TRBV7-9
CASSLNSASNEKLFF
TGTGCCAGCAGCTTAAATTCCGCGTCTAATGAAAAACTGTTTTTT
>.|TRBJ2-7|many|TRBV7-9
CASSLGTEQYF
TGTGCCAGCAGCCTAGGGACAGAGCAGTACTTC
>TRBD1|TRBJ2-5|.|TRBV7-3
CASSPTGGVGETQYF
TGTGCCAGCAGTCCAACAGGGGGCGTAGGGGAGACCCAGTACTTC
>.|TRBJ2-1|.|TRBV4-3
CASSQRTHSYNEQFF
TGCGCCAGCAGCCAAAGGACACACTCCTACAATGAGCAGTTCTTC
>TRBD1|TRBJ1-1|few|TRBV6-1
CASGAGGLNTEAFF
TGTGCCAGCGGTGCAGGGGGGTTGAACACTGAAGCTTTCTTT
>.|TRBJ1-6|once|TRBV6-5
CASKRGSSYNSPLHF
TGTGCCAGCAAAAGGGGGAGCTCCTATAATTCACCCCTCCACTTT
>.|TRBJ2-3|.|TRBV7-2
CASTPEAGPREQYF
TGTGCCAGCACCCCCGAGGCGGGGCCCAGGGAGCAGTATTTT
>TRBD1|TRBJ1-1|.|TRBV2
CASSERQGAGGTEAFF
TGTGCCAGCAGTGAGAGGCAGGGGGCCGGTGGCACTGAAGCTTTCTTT
>TRBD1|TRBJ2-5|.|TRBV30
CAWGTGLQETQYF
TGTGCCTGGGGGACAGGTCTGCAGGAGACCCAGTACTTC
>TRBD2|TRBJ2-1|.|TRBV7-2
CASSFAGTSGGLNEQFF
TGTGCCAGCAGCTTCGCCGGGACTAGCGGGGGCCTCAATGAGCAGTTCTTC
>.|TRBJ1-5|few|TRBV7-2
CASSGIEGQPQHF
TGTGCCAGCAGCGGCATCGAGGGACAGCCCCAGCATTTT
>.|TRBJ2-7|.|TRBV6-5
CASSSSLASYEQYF
TGTGCCAGCAGCTCCTCCCTAGCTAGCTACGAGCAGTACTTC
>.|TRBJ1-1|.|TRBV7-2
CASSLVQGQAFF
TGTGCCAGCAGCTTAGTCCAGGGGCAAGCTTTCTTT
>TRBD2|TRBJ2-7|.|TRBV27
CAAGGPSQTSAPYEQYF
TGTGCCGCCGGAGGGCCCTCTCAGACTAGCGCGCCCTACGAGCAGTACTTC
>TRBD1|TRBJ2-7|once|TRBV19
CASSIDPPGQGAQDEQYF
TGTGCCAGTAGTATAGATCCCCCGGGACAGGGAGCGCAGGACGAGCAGTACTTC
>.|TRBJ1-5|.|TRBV10-2
CASSEDSYSNQPQHF
TGCGCCAGCAGTGAGGACAGTTATAGCAATCAGCCCCAGCATTTT
>.|TRBJ2-7|.|TRBV7-2
CASSLGTVHEQYF
TGTGCCAGCAGCTTAGGGACAGTCCACGAGCAGTACTTC
>.|TRBJ2-3|once|TRBV5-8
CASSLAAGAQGTDTQYF
TGTGCCAGCAGCTTGGCGGCAGGGGCCCAAGGGACAGATACGCAGTATTTT
>.|TRBJ2-6|.|TRBV6-5
CASSTQGSGANVLTF
TGTGCCAGCAGTACCCAGGGGTCTGGGGCCAACGTCCTGACTTTC
>.|TRBJ1-1|.|TRBV11-1
CAIVQVVTEAFF
TGTGCCATCGTCCAGGTCGTCACTGAAGCTTTCTTT
>TRBD1|TRBJ2-7|.|TRBV10-1
CATPGQGAYEQYF
TGCGCCACCCCCGGACAGGGGGCCTACGAGCAGTACTTC
>TRBD1|TRBJ2-5|.|TRBV10-3
CAISEVRGLGETQYF
TGTGCCATCAGTGAGGTCAGGGGGCTTGGAGAGACCCAGTACTTC
>TRBD1|TRBJ1-5|.|TRBV5-5
CASSPRTGTVGQPQHF
TGTGCCAGCAGCCCCAGGACAGGGACAGTAGGACAGCCCCAGCATTTT
>TRBD1|TRBJ1-1|.|TRBV5-4
CASSQQGGTEAFF
TGTGCCAGCAGCCAGCAGGGGGGAACTGAAGCTTTCTTT
>.|TRBJ2-7|once|TRBV6-5
CASSYTQGFYEQYF
TGTGCCAGCAGTTACACACAGGGATTCTACGAGCAGTACTTC
>TRBD1|TRBJ1-5|.|TRBV18
CASCRQGTNQPQHF
TGTGCCAGCTGCCGACAGGGGACCAATCAGCCCCAGCATTTT
>.|TRBJ2-3|.|TRBV7-8
CASSFADTQYF
TGTGCCAGCAGCTTCGCAGATACGCAGTATTTT
>TRBD1|TRBJ1-2|.|TRBV7-9
CASSSTGSYGYTF
TGTGCCAGCAGCTCGACAGGGTCCTATGGCTACACCTTC
>TRBD1|TRBJ1-1|.|TRBV6-5
CASSYSRDSERAFF
TGTGCCAGCAGTTACTCAAGGGACAGTGAACGGGCTTTCTTT